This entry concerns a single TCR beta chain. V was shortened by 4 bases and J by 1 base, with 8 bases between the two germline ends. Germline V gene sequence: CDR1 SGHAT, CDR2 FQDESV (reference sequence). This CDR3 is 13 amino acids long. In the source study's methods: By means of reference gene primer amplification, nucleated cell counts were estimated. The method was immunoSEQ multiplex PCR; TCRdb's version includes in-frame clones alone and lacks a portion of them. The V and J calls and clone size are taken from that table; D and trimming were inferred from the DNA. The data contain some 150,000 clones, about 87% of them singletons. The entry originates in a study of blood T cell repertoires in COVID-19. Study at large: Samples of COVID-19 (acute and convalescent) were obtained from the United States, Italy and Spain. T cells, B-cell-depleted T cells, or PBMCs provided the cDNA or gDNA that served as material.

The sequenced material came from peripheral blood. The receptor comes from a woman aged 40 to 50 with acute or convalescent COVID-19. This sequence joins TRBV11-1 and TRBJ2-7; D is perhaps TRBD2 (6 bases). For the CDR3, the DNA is TGTGCCAGCAGCTACGGGACTTCCTACGAGCAGTACTTC. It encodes CASSYGTSYEQYF.